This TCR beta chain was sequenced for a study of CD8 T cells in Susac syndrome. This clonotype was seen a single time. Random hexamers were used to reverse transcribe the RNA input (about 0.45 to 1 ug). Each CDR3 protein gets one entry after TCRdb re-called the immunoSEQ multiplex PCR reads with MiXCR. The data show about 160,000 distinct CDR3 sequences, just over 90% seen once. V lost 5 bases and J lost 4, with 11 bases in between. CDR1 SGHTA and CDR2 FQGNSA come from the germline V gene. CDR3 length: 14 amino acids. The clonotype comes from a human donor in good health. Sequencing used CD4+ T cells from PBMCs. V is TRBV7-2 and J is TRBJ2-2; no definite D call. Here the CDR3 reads CASSVNSGTGELFF. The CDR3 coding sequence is TGTGCCAGCAGCGTAAACTCGGGCACCGGGGAGCTGTTTTTT.